Listed below are T cell receptor beta chains from one sample, sequenced in a study of early T cells in non-severe SARS-CoV-2 infection. TCRdb re-analysed the 5' RACE reads in MiXCR, keeping a single row per CDR3 protein. The repertoire includes approximately 90,000 distinct CDR3 sequences, 9.5% to 15% of them detected once, and 4.4% sits in the top ten. The sample in question was whole blood, obtained at baseline. These TCRs come from an adult who was a healthcare worker with PCR-confirmed SARS-CoV-2 infection or an uninfected control (not recorded which). Both conserved end residues are part of each CDR3. Each record gives: clone size, D gene, V gene, J gene, CDR3 protein, CDR3 DNA. A D gene is named only where the DNA matches it firmly. Expanded clones get a size class; other rows say once, few or many, or leave the size out.

-	-	TRBV18	TRBJ2-1	CASSPKTSSYNEQFF	TGTGCCAGCTCACCTAAGACCAGCTCCTACAATGAGCAGTTCTTC
-	-	TRBV12-3/TRBV12-4	TRBJ1-5	CASSGGNQPQHF	TGTGCCAGCAGTGGGGGCAATCAGCCCCAGCATTTT
-	TRBD2	TRBV19	TRBJ2-2	CASSSSGQRGTGELFF	TGTGCCAGTAGTTCCTCGGGGCAGCGGGGCACCGGGGAGCTGTTTTTT
many	-	TRBV20-1	TRBJ2-7	CSARSGTRSSYEQYF	TGCAGTGCTAGAAGCGGGACAAGGAGCTCCTACGAGCAGTACTTC
many	-	TRBV29-1	TRBJ2-1	CSAARGTQGLDEQFF	TGCAGCGCCGCCCGCGGGACACAGGGCTTGGATGAGCAGTTCTTC
many	-	TRBV24-1	TRBJ2-3	CATSDSGQSTDTQYF	TGTGCCACCAGTGATTCCGGACAGAGCACAGATACGCAGTATTTT
many	TRBD2	TRBV11-2	TRBJ2-7	CASSPRTSGRAGRRSYEQYF	TGTGCCAGCAGCCCCCGGACTAGCGGGAGGGCGGGGCGACGCTCCTACGAGCAGTACTTC
few	-	TRBV27	TRBJ2-7	CASSNSPSYEQYF	TGTGCCAGCAGCAATTCACCCTCCTACGAGCAGTACTTC
-	TRBD2	TRBV12-3/TRBV12-4	TRBJ2-2	CASSLLVLLAGANTGELFF	TGTGCCAGCAGTTTACTTGTCTTACTCGCGGGGGCGAACACCGGGGAGCTGTTTTTT
few	-	TRBV10-1	TRBJ1-1	CASSETDTEAFF	TGCGCCAGCAGTGAGACAGACACTGAAGCTTTCTTT
-	TRBD2	TRBV9	TRBJ2-7	CASSPVLAGVYSEQYF	TGTGCCAGCAGCCCCGTCCTAGCGGGAGTTTATAGCGAGCAGTACTTC
-	-	TRBV12-3/TRBV12-4	TRBJ2-7	CASSSYDLGEQYF	TGTGCCAGCAGTTCCTATGACCTGGGCGAGCAGTACTTC
few	-	TRBV19	TRBJ2-2	CASSADLTGELFF	TGTGCCAGTAGTGCGGACTTAACCGGGGAGCTGTTTTTT
-	-	TRBV10-1	TRBJ1-1	CASSRDVSNTEAFF	TGCGCCAGCAGTCGGGACGTCTCGAACACTGAAGCTTTCTTT
-	-	TRBV7-9	TRBJ2-1	CASRPQNPRREQFF	TGTGCCAGCAGACCCCAGAACCCTAGAAGAGAGCAGTTCTTC
-	-	TRBV3-1	TRBJ2-7	CASSQEWYEQYF	TGTGCCAGCAGCCAAGAGTGGTACGAGCAGTACTTC
-	TRBD2	TRBV3-1	TRBJ2-7	CASSQGGGAEQYF	TGTGCCAGCAGCCAAGGGGGAGGGGCCGAGCAGTACTTC
few	-	TRBV7-8	TRBJ1-1	CASSLQSRGYTEAFF	TGTGCCAGCAGCTTACAGTCACGGGGGTACACTGAAGCTTTCTTT
few	-	TRBV4-2	TRBJ1-2	CASSQGGREPNYGYTF	TGTGCCAGCAGCCAAGGGGGGCGGGAGCCTAACTATGGCTACACCTTC
-	-	TRBV2	TRBJ2-3	CASIFIKTDTQYF	TGTGCCAGCATATTCATTAAGACAGATACGCAGTATTTT
-	-	TRBV6-6	TRBJ1-2	CASSPDGGAYGYTF	TGTGCCAGCAGTCCCGATGGAGGGGCATATGGCTACACCTTC
many	-	TRBV10-1	TRBJ2-1	CASSHGQNEQFF	TGCGCCAGCAGCCACGGACAGAATGAGCAGTTCTTC
-	-	TRBV9	TRBJ2-7	CASSVGGTLAYEQYF	TGTGCCAGCAGCGTAGGCGGGACACTCGCTTACGAGCAGTACTTC
few	-	TRBV7-8	TRBJ1-3	CASSSRWDTGNTIYF	TGTGCCAGCAGCTCTCGTTGGGACACTGGAAACACCATATATTTT
-	TRBD2	TRBV9	TRBJ2-2	CASTNRGANTGELFF	TGTGCCAGCACCAATCGGGGGGCGAACACCGGGGAGCTGTTTTTT
few	-	TRBV27	TRBJ1-3	CASSLQLNSGNTIYF	TGTGCCAGCAGTTTGCAGCTAAACTCTGGAAACACCATATATTTT
-	-	TRBV3-2	TRBJ2-3	CASSRDLQTDTQYF	TGTGCCAGCAGCCGAGACCTCCAGACAGATACGCAGTATTTT
-	-	TRBV7-9	TRBJ2-3	CASSLGPAGRTTDTQYF	TGTGCCAGCAGCTTAGGTCCAGCGGGTCGAACCACAGATACGCAGTATTTT
many	-	TRBV18	TRBJ2-2	CASSPVQDGELFF	TGTGCCAGCTCACCTGTGCAGGACGGGGAGCTGTTTTTT
-	TRBD2	TRBV7-2	TRBJ2-7	CASSLTSGGAAYEQYF	TGTGCCAGCAGCCTGACTAGCGGGGGGGCCGCCTACGAGCAGTACTTC
-	TRBD1	TRBV27	TRBJ2-7	CASSHRDRDYEQYF	TGTGCCAGCAGCCACCGGGACAGGGATTACGAGCAGTACTTC
few	-	TRBV3-1	TRBJ2-2	CASSQDGLPNGELFF	TGTGCCAGCAGCCAAGATGGGTTGCCCAACGGGGAGCTGTTTTTT